This T cell receptor beta chain was sequenced during a study of graft-versus-host responses after intestinal transplantation. Study in general: Every one of the recipients received anti-thymocyte globulin induction and afterwards took tacrolimus and steroids for approximately three years.

Trimming shortened V by 3 bases and J by 2 bases, and 14 bases separated the two germline ends. This CDR3 has 16 residues. CDR1 and CDR2 (germline): MNHEY, SMNVEV (reference sequence). General observations from the study: Clonal ratios of graft-versus-host to host-versus-graft in allografts were high for patients exhibiting graft-donor T cell macrochimerism. GvH clone levels peaked in circulation, and this peak was associated with early post-transplant HvG declines. Recipient marrow held GvH clones, some first seen in ileum or blood.

A note on this clone: The antigen is unknown.

Here immunoSEQ multiplex PCR was the method, and the copy in TCRdb shows in-frame clones only, minus some. The table shows 20,000 to 25,000 clones, with approximately 92% occurring only once. This TCR derives from a human patient who received an intestinal transplant, so some T cells may come from the graft donor. Specimen: PBMCs, collected about 37 weeks after intestinal transplant. The chain uses TRBV27 and TRBJ1-5, with D possibly TRBD1 on 5 matching bases. Here the CDR3 DNA reads TGTGCCAGCAGTTTGGGGCAGGGCTTGGGCAATCAGCCCCAGCATTTT. Its protein is CASSLGQGLGNQPQHF.